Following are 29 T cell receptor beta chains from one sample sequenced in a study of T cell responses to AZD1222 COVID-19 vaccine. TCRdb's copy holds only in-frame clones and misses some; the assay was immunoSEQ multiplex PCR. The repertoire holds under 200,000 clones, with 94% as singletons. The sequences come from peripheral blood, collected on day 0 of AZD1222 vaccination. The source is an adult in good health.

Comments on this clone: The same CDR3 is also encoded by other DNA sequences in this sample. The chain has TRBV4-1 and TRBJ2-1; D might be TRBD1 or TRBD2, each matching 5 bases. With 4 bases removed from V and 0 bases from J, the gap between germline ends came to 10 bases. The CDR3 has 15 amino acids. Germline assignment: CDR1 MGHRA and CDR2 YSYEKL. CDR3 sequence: CASSPSGSSYNEQFF. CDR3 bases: TGCGCCAGCAGCCCGTCAGGGAGCTCCTACAATGAGCAGTTCTTC.

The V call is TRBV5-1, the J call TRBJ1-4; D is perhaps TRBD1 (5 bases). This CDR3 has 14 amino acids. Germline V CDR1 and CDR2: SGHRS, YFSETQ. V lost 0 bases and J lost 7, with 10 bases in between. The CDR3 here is CASSLELGTEKLFF. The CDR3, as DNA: TGCGCCAGCAGCTTGGAATTGGGGACTGAAAAACTGTTTTTT.

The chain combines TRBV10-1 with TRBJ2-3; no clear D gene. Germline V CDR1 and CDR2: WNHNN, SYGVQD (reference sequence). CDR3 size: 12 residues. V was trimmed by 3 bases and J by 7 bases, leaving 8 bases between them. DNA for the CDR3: TGCGCCAGCAGTGACCAGCTGAATACGCAGTATTTT. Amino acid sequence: CASSDQLNTQYF.

The CDR3 protein is CASSGGQLNTEAFF. Written as DNA, the CDR3 is TGTGCCAGCAGCGGGGGACAGTTGAACACTGAAGCTTTCTTT. This sequence joins TRBV5-6 and TRBJ1-1; 7 bases are a match to TRBD1. This CDR3 is built from 14 residues. The germline gives CDR1 SGHDT, CDR2 YYEEEE. V trimming: 4 bases; J trimming: 0 bases; junction bases outside the gene matches: 3.

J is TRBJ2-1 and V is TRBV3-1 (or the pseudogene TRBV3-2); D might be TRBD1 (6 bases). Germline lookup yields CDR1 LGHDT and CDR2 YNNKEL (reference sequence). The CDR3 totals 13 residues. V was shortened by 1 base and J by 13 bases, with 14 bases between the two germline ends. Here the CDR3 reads CASSQGGRTLQFF. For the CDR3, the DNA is TGTGCCAGCAGCCAAGGGGGGCGGACCCTTCAGTTCTTC.

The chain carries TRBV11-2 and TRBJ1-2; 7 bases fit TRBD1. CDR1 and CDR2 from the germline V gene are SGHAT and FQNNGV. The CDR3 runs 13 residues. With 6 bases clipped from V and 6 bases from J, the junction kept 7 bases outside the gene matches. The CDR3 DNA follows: TGTGCCAGCAGTTCCACACAGGGGAATGGCTACACCTTC. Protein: CASSSTQGNGYTF. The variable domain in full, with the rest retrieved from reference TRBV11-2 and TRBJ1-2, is EAGVAQSPRYKIIEKRQSVAFWCNPISGHATLYWYQQILGQGPKLLIQFQNNGVVDDSQLPKDRFSAERLKGVDSTLKIQPAKLEDSAVYLCASSSTQGNGYTFGSGTRLTVV.

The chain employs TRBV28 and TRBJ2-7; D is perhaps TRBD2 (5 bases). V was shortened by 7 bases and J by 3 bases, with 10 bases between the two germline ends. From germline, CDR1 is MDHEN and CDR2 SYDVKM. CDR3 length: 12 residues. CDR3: CASTGRGYEQYF. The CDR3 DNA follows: TGTGCCAGCACAGGACGGGGCTACGAGCAGTACTTC.

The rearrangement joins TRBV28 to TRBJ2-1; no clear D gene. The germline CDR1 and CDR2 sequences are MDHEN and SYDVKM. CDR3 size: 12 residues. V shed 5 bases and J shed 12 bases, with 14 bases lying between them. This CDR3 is CASSTPGSVQFF. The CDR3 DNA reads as TGTGCCAGCAGTACGCCCGGAAGCGTGCAGTTCTTC.

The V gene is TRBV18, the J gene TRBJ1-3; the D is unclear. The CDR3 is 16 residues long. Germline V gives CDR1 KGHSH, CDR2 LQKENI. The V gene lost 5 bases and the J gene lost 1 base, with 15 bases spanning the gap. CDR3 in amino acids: CASSDTADISGNTIYF. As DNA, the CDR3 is TGTGCCAGCTCAGATACAGCGGATATATCTGGAAACACCATATATTTT.

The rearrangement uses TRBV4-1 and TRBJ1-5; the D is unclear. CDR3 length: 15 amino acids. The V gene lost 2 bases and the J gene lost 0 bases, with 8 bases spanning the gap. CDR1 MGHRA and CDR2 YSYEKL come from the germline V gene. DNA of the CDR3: TGCGCCAGCAGCCAAACAGAGTATAGCAATCAGCCCCAGCATTTT. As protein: CASSQTEYSNQPQHF.

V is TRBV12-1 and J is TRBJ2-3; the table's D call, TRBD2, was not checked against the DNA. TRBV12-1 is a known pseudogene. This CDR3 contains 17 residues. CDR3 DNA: TGTGCCAGCAGCTTTAAGCGGGAGAGAATTAATCCAGATACGCAGTATTTT. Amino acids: CASSFKRERINPDTQYF.

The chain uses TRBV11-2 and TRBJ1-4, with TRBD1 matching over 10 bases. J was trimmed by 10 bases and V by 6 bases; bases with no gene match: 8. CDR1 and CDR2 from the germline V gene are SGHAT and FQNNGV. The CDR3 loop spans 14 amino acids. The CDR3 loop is CASSRDRGGVKLFF. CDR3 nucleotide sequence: TGTGCCAGCAGTCGGGACAGGGGAGGGGTAAAACTGTTTTTT.

The CDR3 nucleotides read TGTGCCAGCAGTGAAACAGGGTTCACTGAAGCTTTCTTT. It yields the protein CASSETGFTEAFF. This sequence joins TRBV6-4 and TRBJ1-1; TRBD1 is a possible D gene (6 bases). The V gene lost 3 bases and the J gene lost 4 bases, with 9 bases spanning the gap. The CDR3 sequence is 13 residues long. Germline V gene data show CDR1 as MRHNA and CDR2 as SNTAGT.

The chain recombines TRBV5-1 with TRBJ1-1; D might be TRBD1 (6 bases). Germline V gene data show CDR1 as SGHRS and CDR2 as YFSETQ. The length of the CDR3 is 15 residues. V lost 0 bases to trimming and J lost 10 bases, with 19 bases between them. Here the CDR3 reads CASSLAPMGAGIAFF. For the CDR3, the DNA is TGCGCCAGCAGCTTGGCCCCGATGGGGGCCGGTATAGCTTTCTTT.

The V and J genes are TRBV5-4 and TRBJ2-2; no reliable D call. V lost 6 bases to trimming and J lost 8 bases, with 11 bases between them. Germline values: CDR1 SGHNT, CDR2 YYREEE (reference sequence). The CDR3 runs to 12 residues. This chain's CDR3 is CASKLWGGELFF. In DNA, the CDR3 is TGTGCCAGCAAATTGTGGGGTGGGGAGCTGTTTTTT.

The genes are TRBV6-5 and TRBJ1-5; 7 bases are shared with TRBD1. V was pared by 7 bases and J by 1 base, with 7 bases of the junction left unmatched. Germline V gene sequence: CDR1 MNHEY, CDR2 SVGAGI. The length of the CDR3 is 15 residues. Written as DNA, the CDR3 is TGTGCCAGCACCCCGACAGGGTTGAGCAATCAGCCCCAGCATTTT. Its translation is CASTPTGLSNQPQHF.

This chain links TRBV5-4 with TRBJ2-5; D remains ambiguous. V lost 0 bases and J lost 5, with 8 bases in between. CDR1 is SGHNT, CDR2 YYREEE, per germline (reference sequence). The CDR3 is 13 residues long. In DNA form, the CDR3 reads TGTGCCAGCAGCTTGGCCGTGGAGGAGACCCAGTACTTC. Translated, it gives CASSLAVEETQYF. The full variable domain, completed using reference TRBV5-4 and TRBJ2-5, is ETGVTQSPTHLIKTRGQQVTLRCSSQSGHNTVSWYQQALGQGPQFIFQYYREEENGRGNFPPRFSGLQFPNYSSELNVNALELDDSALYLCASSLAVEETQYFGPGTRLLVL.

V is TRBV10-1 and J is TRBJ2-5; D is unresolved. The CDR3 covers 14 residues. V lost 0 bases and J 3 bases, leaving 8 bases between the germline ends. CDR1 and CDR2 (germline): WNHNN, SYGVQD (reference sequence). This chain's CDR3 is CASSESVKKETQYF. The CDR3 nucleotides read TGCGCCAGCAGTGAGTCGGTGAAAAAAGAGACCCAGTACTTC.

The CDR3 sequence: CASSHRGGVSFTEAFF. The CDR3 region has the DNA TGTGCCAGCTCCCACAGGGGAGGGGTATCGTTTACTGAAGCTTTCTTT. The chain has TRBV18 and TRBJ1-1, with 7 bases lining up with TRBD1. Trimming took 6 bases from V and 5 from J; bases not matched to a gene: 15. Germline CDR1 and CDR2: KGHSH and LQKENI. The CDR3 runs to 16 residues.

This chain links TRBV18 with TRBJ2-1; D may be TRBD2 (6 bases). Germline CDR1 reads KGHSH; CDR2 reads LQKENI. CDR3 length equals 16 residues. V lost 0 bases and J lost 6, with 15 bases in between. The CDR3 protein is CASSPPPSGLTNEQFF. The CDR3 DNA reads TGTGCCAGCTCACCACCGCCCAGCGGGCTGACCAATGAGCAGTTCTTC.

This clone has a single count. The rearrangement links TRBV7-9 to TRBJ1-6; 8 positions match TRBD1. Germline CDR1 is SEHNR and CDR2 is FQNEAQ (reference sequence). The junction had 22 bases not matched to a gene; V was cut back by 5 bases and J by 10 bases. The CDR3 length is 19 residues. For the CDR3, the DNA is TGTGCCAGCAGCAACAAGCCTCCGAGGACAGGGAGAGTAGGCTCACCCCTCCACTTT. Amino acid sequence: CASSNKPPRTGRVGSPLHF. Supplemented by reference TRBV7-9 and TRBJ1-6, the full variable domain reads DTGVSQNPRHKITKRGQNVTFRCDPISEHNRLYWYRQTLGQGPEFLTYFQNEAQLEKSRLLSDRFSAERPKGSFSTLEIQRTEQGDSAMYLCASSNKPPRTGRVGSPLHFGNGTRLTVT.

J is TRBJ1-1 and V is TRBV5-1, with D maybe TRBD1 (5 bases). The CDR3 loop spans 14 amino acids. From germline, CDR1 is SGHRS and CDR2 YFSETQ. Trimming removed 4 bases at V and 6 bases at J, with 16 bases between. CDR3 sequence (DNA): TGCGCCAGCAGCCCAACCCCCAGGGTCCCTGAAGCTTTCTTT. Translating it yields CASSPTPRVPEAFF.

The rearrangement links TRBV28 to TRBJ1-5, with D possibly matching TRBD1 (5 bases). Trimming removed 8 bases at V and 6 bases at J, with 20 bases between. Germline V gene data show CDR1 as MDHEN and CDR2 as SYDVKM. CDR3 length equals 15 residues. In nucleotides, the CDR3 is TGTGCCAGCGGCACCCCGGGGCCTACAGCTCAGCCCCAGCATTTT. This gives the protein CASGTPGPTAQPQHF.

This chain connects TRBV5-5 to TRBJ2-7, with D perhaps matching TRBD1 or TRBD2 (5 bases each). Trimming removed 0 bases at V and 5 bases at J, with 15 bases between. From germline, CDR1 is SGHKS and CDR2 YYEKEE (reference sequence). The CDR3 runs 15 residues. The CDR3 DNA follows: TGTGCCAGCAGCTTGGGAGGGGACCCTGGGGACGAGCAGTACTTC. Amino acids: CASSLGGDPGDEQYF.

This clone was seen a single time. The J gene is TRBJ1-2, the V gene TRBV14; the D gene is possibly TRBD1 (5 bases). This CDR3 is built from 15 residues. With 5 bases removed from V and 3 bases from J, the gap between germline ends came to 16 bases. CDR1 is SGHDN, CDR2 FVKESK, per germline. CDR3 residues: CASSLQGAGDYGYTF. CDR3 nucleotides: TGTGCCAGCAGCTTGCAGGGCGCAGGTGACTATGGCTACACCTTC.

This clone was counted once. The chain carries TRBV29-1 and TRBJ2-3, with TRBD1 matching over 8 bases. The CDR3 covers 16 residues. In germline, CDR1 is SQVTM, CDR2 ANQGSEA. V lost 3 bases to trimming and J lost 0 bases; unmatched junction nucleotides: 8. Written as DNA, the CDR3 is TGCAGCGTTGACAGGGGGCGACAACCTAGCACAGATACGCAGTATTTT. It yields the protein CSVDRGRQPSTDTQYF.

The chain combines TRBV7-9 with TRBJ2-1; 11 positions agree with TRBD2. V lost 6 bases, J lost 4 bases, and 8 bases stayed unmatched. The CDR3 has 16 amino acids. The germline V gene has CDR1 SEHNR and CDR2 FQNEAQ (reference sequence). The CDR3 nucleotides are TGTGCCAGCAGATCCCCGGGACTAGCGGATTACAATGAGCAGTTCTTC. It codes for CASRSPGLADYNEQFF.

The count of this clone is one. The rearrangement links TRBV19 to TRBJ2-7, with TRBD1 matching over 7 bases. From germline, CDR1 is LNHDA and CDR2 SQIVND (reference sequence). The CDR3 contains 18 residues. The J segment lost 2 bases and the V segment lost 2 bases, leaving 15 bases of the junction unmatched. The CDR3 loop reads CASSISIGAGGPTYEQYF. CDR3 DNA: TGTGCCAGTAGTATATCCATAGGGGCAGGGGGACCTACCTACGAGCAGTACTTC.

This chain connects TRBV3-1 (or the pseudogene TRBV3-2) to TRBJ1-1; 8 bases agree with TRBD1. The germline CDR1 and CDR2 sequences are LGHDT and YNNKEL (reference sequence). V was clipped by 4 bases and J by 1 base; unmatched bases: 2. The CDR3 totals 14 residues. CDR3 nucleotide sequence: TGTGCCAGCAGCCTTGGACAGGGGAACACTGAAGCTTTCTTT. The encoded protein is CASSLGQGNTEAFF.